A single sample gave rise to the 18 T cell receptor beta chains below, sequenced in a study of spatial heterogeneity in lung cancer (dated by TCRdb to the late 2010s). The time point label of this sample denotes: sample taken at primary tumor resection. The paper's findings and limits, for the study overall: A correlation was observed between the number of expanded intratumoral alpha and beta TCRs and the tumor nonsynonymous mutation count.

Library method: 5' RACE. Sequencing instrument: NextSeq 500. TCRdb trimmed the raw reads at Q25, called clones with MiXCR and kept productive beta chains. Each entry is one CDR3 protein sequence, shown with its most common DNA and genes. This sample is represented by more than 6,000 distinct CDR3 sequences; around 3% of them were singletons. 20% to 25% of the sample is held by the ten biggest clonotypes. These TCRs' antigens remain unknown. Sequenced material: lung tumor tissue, taken at surgery. The source is a male donor with early-stage non-small cell lung cancer.

By share, this clonotype counts as medium-sized. The CDR3 is CSAASGSTNEQFF. CDR3 coding DNA: TGCAGTGCAGCGAGCGGGAGTACCAATGAGCAGTTCTTC. The V and J genes are TRBV20-1 and TRBJ2-1, with 8 bases matching TRBD2. The V and J ends lost 6 bases and 6 bases, in that order; junction bases with no gene match: 7. Looked up from germline, CDR1 is DFQATT and CDR2 is SNEGSKA (reference sequence). The CDR3 loop spans 13 amino acids.

This clonotype has a handful of counts. V usage is TRBV12-5 and J usage is TRBJ2-5; tentative D call: TRBD1 (8 bases). V gave up 6 bases and J gave up 1 base, with 15 bases separating them. Germline V gives CDR1 LGHNT, CDR2 FRNRAP. The CDR3 totals 15 residues. CDR3: CASGHRGGLQETQYF. In DNA, the CDR3 is TGTGCTAGTGGCCACAGGGGGGGCCTCCAAGAGACCCAGTACTTC.

This clonotype came up many times. The germline gene is not matched at one end of the junction; a read error may be the cause. The rearrangement links TRBV24-1 to TRBJ1-2; the match to TRBD1 covers 9 bases. The CDR3 has 15 amino acids. The germline V gene encodes CDR1 KGHDR and CDR2 SFDVKD. CDR3 bases: TGTGCCACCAGTGAATCCGGGACAGGGTCCTATGGCGACACCTTC. This encodes CATSESGTGSYGDTF.

This clonotype was picked up many times. The chain employs TRBV4-2 and TRBJ1-1; perhaps TRBD1 as D (6 bases). CDR1 and CDR2 (germline): LGHNA, YNFKEQ. There are 14 residues in the CDR3. With 4 bases removed from V and 8 bases from J, the gap between germline ends came to 17 bases. The CDR3, as DNA: TGTGCCAGCAGCCGCGTGACAGGACCCTCGGAAGCTTTCTTT. The encoded protein is CASSRVTGPSEAFF.

In its sample, this clonotype ranks as medium-sized. The chain has TRBV5-6 and TRBJ1-1; the D is unclear. The CDR3 spans 14 residues. The V end lost 4 bases, the J end lost 2 bases, and 12 bases lay between the germline ends. Per germline, CDR1 SGHDT and CDR2 YYEEEE. The CDR3 spells CASSRGPSNTEAFF. The CDR3 DNA reads as TGTGCCAGCAGCCGAGGCCCCTCCAACACTGAAGCTTTCTTT.

Points on this clonotype: The junction differs from germline at one of its ends, possibly a read error. This sequence joins TRBV20-1 and TRBJ1-1, with a possible D match to TRBD1 (6 bases). CDR3 length: 13 residues. The germline V gene has CDR1 DFQATT and CDR2 SNEGSKA (reference sequence). DNA of the CDR3: TGCAGTGCTGGAGACAGGTGGAACACTGAAGCTTTCTTT. Residues: CSAGDRWNTEAFF.

This clonotype was seen a few times. The genes are TRBV20-1 and TRBJ2-5; 16 nucleotides match TRBD2. J lost 5 bases, V lost 3 bases, and 12 bases had no gene match. The CDR3 length is 18 residues. Germline V lookup: CDR1 DFQATT, CDR2 SNEGSKA (reference sequence). In nucleotides, the CDR3 is TGCAGTGCTAGTTACTCCGGGACTAGCGGGAGGGGTCGGGAGACCCAGTACTTC. It specifies CSASYSGTSGRGRETQYF.

There are many counts of this clonotype. This chain links TRBV7-2 with TRBJ2-1, with 7 bases identical to TRBD2. Trimming took 11 bases from V and 4 from J; bases not matched to a gene: 14. The germline V gene encodes CDR1 SGHTA and CDR2 FQGNSA. The CDR3 length is 15 residues. The CDR3 protein is CADQEGLAVYNEQFF. CDR3 coding DNA: TGTGCCGATCAAGAGGGGCTAGCGGTATACAATGAGCAGTTCTTC.

This clonotype was seen repeatedly, ten times or more. The chain employs TRBV7-9 and TRBJ2-2, with D perhaps matching TRBD1 (6 bases). Deletions cut 1 base from V and 3 bases from J, with 9 bases between. The CDR3 contains 15 residues. CDR1 is SEHNR and CDR2 is FQNEAQ in the germline V gene (reference sequence). The CDR3 DNA reads TGTGCCAGCAGCTTAGAGGGGGTCCACACCGGGGAGCTGTTTTTT. Encoded protein: CASSLEGVHTGELFF.

The table lists this clonotype with many counts. J is TRBJ2-7 and V is TRBV20-1; D gene uncertain. The CDR3 consists of 14 residues. CDR1 and CDR2 from the germline V gene are DFQATT and SNEGSKA (reference sequence). The V and J ends lost 0 bases and 2 bases respectively, with 11 bases between them. CDR3 residues: CSARERLYPYEQYF. The CDR3 nucleotides are TGCAGTGCTAGAGAACGCCTCTATCCCTACGAGCAGTACTTC.

This clonotype appeared many times. The CDR3 nucleotides are TGTGCCAGCAGGTTAATTTTATATTCCGCCGATGGCTACACCTTC. Encoded protein: CASRLILYSADGYTF. The rearrangement joins TRBV2 to TRBJ1-2; D uncertain. Between the trimmed V and J ends, which lost 6 bases and 6 bases, there was a span of 20 bases. Per germline, CDR1 SNHLY and CDR2 FYNNEI. The CDR3 has 15 residues.

This clonotype occurred a few times. The chain recombines TRBV12-3 or TRBV12-4 with TRBJ1-5, with D possibly matching TRBD1 (6 bases). The CDR3 has 16 amino acids. The V end was cut by 5 bases, the J end by 7 bases, with 21 bases between. CDR3: CASSGLERGASQPQHF. CDR3 bases: TGTGCCAGCAGTGGACTTGAGCGGGGGGCCAGCCAGCCCCAGCATTTT.

There are a few counts of this clonotype. V and J are TRBV12-3 or TRBV12-4 and TRBJ2-3; D ambiguous. V lost 2 bases and J lost 0, with 9 bases in between. CDR3 length: 15 residues. The CDR3 region is CASSLMAASTDTQYF. CDR3 DNA: TGTGCCAGCAGTTTAATGGCGGCTAGCACAGATACGCAGTATTTT.

This clonotype was picked up many times. This chain joins TRBV20-1 and TRBJ2-7; TRBD2 matches 13 bases. Looked up from germline, CDR1 is DFQATT and CDR2 is SNEGSKA (reference sequence). CDR3 length: 15 residues. J lost 6 bases, V lost 7 bases, and 12 bases had no gene match. Here the CDR3 reads CSVMPGTSGIGEQYF. CDR3 bases: TGCAGTGTTATGCCCGGGACTAGCGGGATCGGCGAGCAGTACTTC.

This clonotype was counted many times. This chain connects TRBV20-1 to TRBJ1-1; 7 bases map to TRBD1. Germline V lookup: CDR1 DFQATT, CDR2 SNEGSKA (reference sequence). CDR3 size: 16 residues. Unmatched junction bases numbered 8, after V lost 0 bases and J lost 1 base. The CDR3 is CSAREARQGTNTEAFF. Here the CDR3 DNA reads TGCAGTGCTAGAGAGGCCCGACAGGGTACGAACACTGAAGCTTTCTTT.

This clonotype is medium-sized by share. The chain recombines TRBV12-3 or TRBV12-4 with TRBJ2-5, with a tentative D call TRBD2 (6 bases). The CDR3 loop spans 13 amino acids. Trimming cost V 6 bases and J 3 bases, with 11 bases left between them. CDR3 in amino acids: CASSLGLKETQYF. In nucleotides, the CDR3 is TGTGCCAGCAGCCTGGGACTTAAAGAGACCCAGTACTTC.

This clonotype is medium-sized by share. The chain joins TRBV7-2 to TRBJ1-1, with D tentatively TRBD1 (5 bases). CDR1 and CDR2 from the germline V gene are SGHTA and FQGNSA. Trimming cost V 7 bases and J 8 bases, with 17 bases left between them. The CDR3 is 13 residues long. As DNA, the CDR3 is TGTGCCAGCACCCCTGGCAGGGAACTAGAAGCTTTCTTT. Amino acids: CASTPGRELEAFF.

This clonotype was detected many times. One base away lies a much larger clone, so this may be a sequencing read error. The V call is TRBV6-2 or TRBV6-3, the J call TRBJ2-7; D is unclear. The CDR3 covers 12 residues. The V end lost 0 bases, the J end lost 3 bases, and 3 bases lay between the germline ends. Germline loops: CDR1 MNHEY, CDR2 SVGEGT. The CDR3 region has the DNA TGTGCCAGCAGTTACTCGCGCTACGAGCAGTACTTC. It translates to CASSYSRYEQYF.